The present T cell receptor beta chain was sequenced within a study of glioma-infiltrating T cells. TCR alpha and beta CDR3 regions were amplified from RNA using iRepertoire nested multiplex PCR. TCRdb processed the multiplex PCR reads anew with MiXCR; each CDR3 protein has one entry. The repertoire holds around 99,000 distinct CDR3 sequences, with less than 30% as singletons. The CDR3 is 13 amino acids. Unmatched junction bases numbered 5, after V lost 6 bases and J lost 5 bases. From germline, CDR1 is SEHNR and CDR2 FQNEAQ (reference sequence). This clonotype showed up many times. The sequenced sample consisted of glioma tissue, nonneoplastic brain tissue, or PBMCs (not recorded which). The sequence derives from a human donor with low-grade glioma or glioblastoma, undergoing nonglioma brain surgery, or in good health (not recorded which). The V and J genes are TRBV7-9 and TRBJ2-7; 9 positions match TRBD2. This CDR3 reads CASSSGGGDEQYF. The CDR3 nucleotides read TGTGCCAGCAGTAGCGGGGGCGGAGACGAGCAGTACTTC.